What follows are 31 T cell receptor beta chains derived from one specimen sequenced in a study of shared clonotypes between healthy human individuals (dated by TCRdb to 2018 to 2021). The library was built by means of the immunoSEQ multiplex PCR assay. TCRdb re-hosts the immuneACCESS table, in-frame sequences only. Its copies lack some clones; in the studies checked, an unresolved V gene accounts for under half of them, and the cause for the rest is not known. Present in this sample are about 600,000 clones, roughly 97% of which were seen just once. The ten top clones hold about 0.06% of the sample. Sequenced material: naive CD4+ T cells sorted from blood. This sample's cell subset or site label indicates: CD45RA+ positively selected. The receptors shown here come from a woman aged 25 to 45 in good health.

This chain links TRBV28 with TRBJ2-7; TRBD1 matches 9 bases. The trim removed 5 bases at V and 7 bases at J, leaving 12 bases unmatched. The germline gives CDR1 MDHEN, CDR2 SYDVKM. This CDR3 region has 15 residues. CDR3 bases: TGTGCCAGCAGTCCAGCTGGGACAGGGAGAGGAGAGCAGTACTTC. Translation: CASSPAGTGRGEQYF.

V and J are TRBV18 and TRBJ1-1; D uncertain. V shed 1 base and J shed 6 bases, with 9 bases lying between them. This CDR3 spans 13 amino acids. Germline V gene sequence: CDR1 KGHSH, CDR2 LQKENI. The CDR3 coding sequence is TGTGCCAGCTCACCACTGCAGGACTCTGAAGCTTTCTTT. Its translation is CASSPLQDSEAFF. Drawing the rest from reference TRBV18 and TRBJ1-1, the complete variable domain is NAGVMQNPRHLVRRRGQEARLRCSPMKGHSHVYWYRQLPEEGLKFMVYLQKENIIDESGMPKERFSAEFPKEGPSILRIQQVVRGDSAAYFCASSPLQDSEAFFGQGTRLTVV.

This chain uses TRBV6-5 with TRBJ2-7; possible D gene TRBD2, 5 bases. Germline CDR1 is MNHEY and CDR2 is SVGAGI. The length of the CDR3 is 11 residues. Trimming took 6 bases from V and 6 from J, leaving 9 bases between them. In DNA form, the CDR3 reads TGTGCCAGCAGCCGGGGTTCCGAGCAGTACTTC. Translated: CASSRGSEQYF.

CDR3 sequence (DNA): TGTGCCTCAACTTCTAGCGGGAGTTGGGAGACCCAGTACTTC. Its translation is CASTSSGSWETQYF. The gene calls are TRBV30 and TRBJ2-5; 10 bases align to TRBD2. The trim removed 7 bases at V and 5 bases at J, leaving 10 bases unmatched. The CDR3 loop spans 14 amino acids. Germline V gene sequence: CDR1 GTSNPN, CDR2 SVGIG (reference sequence).

This chain uses TRBV2 with TRBJ1-4, with 8 bases that match TRBD1. The CDR3 extends over 13 amino acids. Germline CDR1 SNHLY, CDR2 FYNNEI. J was trimmed by 6 bases and V by 6 bases; bases with no gene match: 3. The CDR3: CASRGQVYEKLFF. The CDR3 DNA is TGTGCCAGCAGGGGACAGGTCTATGAAAAACTGTTTTTT.

The chain is built from TRBV6-5 and TRBJ1-1; TRBD1 aligns across 8 bases. The length of the CDR3 is 14 residues. J gave up 6 bases and V 4 bases, and 7 bases lay outside the gene matches. The germline V gene encodes CDR1 MNHEY and CDR2 SVGAGI. The CDR3 sequence is CASSSDRVVAEAFF. CDR3 DNA: TGTGCCAGCAGTTCGGACAGGGTGGTGGCTGAAGCTTTCTTT.

The V call is TRBV6-6, the J call TRBJ2-2; no reliable D call. The V gene's germline CDR1 is MNHNY and CDR2 SVGAGI (reference sequence). This CDR3 is 13 amino acids long. Trimming stripped 4 bases from V and 7 bases from J, with 10 bases between. The CDR3 loop is CASSFYMDGELFF. The CDR3 DNA is TGTGCCAGCAGTTTCTACATGGACGGGGAGCTGTTTTTT.

V is TRBV10-1 and J is TRBJ2-2, with 7 bases identical to TRBD2. The CDR3 loop spans 16 amino acids. With 5 bases clipped from V and 0 bases from J, the junction kept 6 bases outside the gene matches. Per the germline V gene, CDR1 is WNHNN and CDR2 is SYGVQD (reference sequence). In DNA form, the CDR3 reads TGCGCCAGCAGTTTTATTAGCGGGTCGAACACCGGGGAGCTGTTTTTT. It codes for CASSFISGSNTGELFF.

The V call is TRBV28, the J call TRBJ2-1; 8 bases are shared with TRBD2. The CDR3 loop spans 17 amino acids. The germline V gene encodes CDR1 MDHEN and CDR2 SYDVKM. The trim removed 6 bases at V and 4 bases at J, leaving 14 bases unmatched. The CDR3 loop reads CASSHPIPSGSYNEQFF. CDR3 nucleotides: TGTGCCAGCAGCCATCCGATCCCGAGCGGGAGTTACAATGAGCAGTTCTTC.

The rearrangement links TRBV29-1 to TRBJ1-4; D unresolved. The ends were cut back, 6 bases at V and 8 bases at J, with 10 bases in the middle. Germline lookup yields CDR1 SQVTM and CDR2 ANQGSEA. The CDR3 runs to 11 residues. CDR3: CSVRTREKLFF. Here the CDR3 DNA reads TGCAGCGTAAGGACGAGGGAAAAACTGTTTTTT.

V usage is TRBV7-2 and J usage is TRBJ2-2, with D maybe TRBD1 (5 bases). In germline, CDR1 is SGHTA, CDR2 FQGNSA. This CDR3 spans 14 amino acids. V lost 0 bases to trimming and J lost 4 bases, with 6 bases between them. This CDR3 reads CASSLAQGTGELFF. The CDR3 bases are TGTGCCAGCAGCTTAGCGCAGGGCACCGGGGAGCTGTTTTTT.

The CDR3 DNA sequence: TGTGCCAGCAGCTCCCCTAGCGGGAGTGGAACAGATACGCAGTATTTT. It is translated as CASSSPSGSGTDTQYF. The chain has TRBV5-4 and TRBJ2-3, with 10 positions matching TRBD2. V trimming: 3 bases; J trimming: 3 bases; junction bases outside the gene matches: 7. Germline assignment: CDR1 SGHNT and CDR2 YYREEE (reference sequence). The CDR3 runs 16 residues. Looking up the rest from reference TRBV5-4 and TRBJ2-3 gives the full variable domain: ETGVTQSPTHLIKTRGQQVTLRCSSQSGHNTVSWYQQALGQGPQFIFQYYREEENGRGNFPPRFSGLQFPNYSSELNVNALELDDSALYLCASSSPSGSGTDTQYFGPGTRLTVL.

This clone was observed a single time. V and J are TRBV6-5 and TRBJ2-7; D may be TRBD1 or TRBD2 (5 bases each). There are 15 residues in the CDR3. Looked up from germline, CDR1 is MNHEY and CDR2 is SVGAGI. The germline V and J ends were trimmed by 0 bases and 0 bases, with 9 bases remaining between them. In DNA form, the CDR3 reads TGTGCCAGCAGTTACTCGGGGGACCTCTCCTACGAGCAGTACTTC. Its translation is CASSYSGDLSYEQYF.

About this clone itself: Germline and junction disagree at one end, which may indicate a read error. This chain connects TRBV28 to TRBJ2-4; TRBD2 might be the D (5 bases). Germline CDR1 reads MDHEN; CDR2 reads SYDVKM. CDR3 size: 13 residues. The CDR3 spells CASSTPPLGDPDF. For the CDR3, the DNA is TGTGCCAGCAGCACACCCCCTCTCGGGGATCCAGACTTC.

The chain is built from TRBV27 and TRBJ2-7; TRBD1 or TRBD2 may be the D gene (5 bases each). CDR3 length equals 14 residues. V was pared by 3 bases and J by 2 bases, with 11 bases between. CDR1 and CDR2 from the germline V gene are MNHEY and SMNVEV (reference sequence). Written as DNA, the CDR3 is TGTGCCAGCAGTTTGGGGGTGGGCCCCTACGAGCAGTACTTC. It is translated as CASSLGVGPYEQYF.

The chain uses TRBV6-5 and TRBJ2-2; 9 bases fit TRBD2. CDR3 length: 16 amino acids. J gave up 1 base and V 4 bases, and 4 bases lay outside the gene matches. Germline V CDR1 and CDR2: MNHEY, SVGAGI. The CDR3 loop reads CASSSLAGRNTGELFF. CDR3 coding DNA: TGTGCCAGCAGTTCGCTAGCGGGGAGGAACACCGGGGAGCTGTTTTTT.

This chain joins TRBV9 and TRBJ1-2, with 8 bases matching TRBD1. Trimming took 3 bases from V and 4 from J; bases not matched to a gene: 8. The CDR3 contains 15 residues. Germline V gene sequence: CDR1 SGDLS, CDR2 YYNGEE. The chain's CDR3 is CASSDETGTGYGYTF. CDR3 in DNA: TGTGCCAGCAGCGACGAGACAGGGACAGGCTATGGCTACACCTTC.

The CDR3 sequence: CASSDPGGNYGYTF. The CDR3 region has the DNA TGTGCCAGCAGCGACCCGGGGGGAAACTATGGCTACACCTTC. The V and J genes are TRBV2 and TRBJ1-2; D perhaps matches TRBD1 (5 bases). The CDR3 consists of 14 residues. The germline V gene encodes CDR1 SNHLY and CDR2 FYNNEI. Deletions cut 6 bases from V and 2 bases from J, with 13 bases between.

The chain couples TRBV5-1 to TRBJ2-3, with D hard to call. Germline V gene sequence: CDR1 SGHRS, CDR2 YFSETQ. CDR3 length equals 16 residues. V lost 3 bases to trimming and J lost 3 bases, with 17 bases between them. CDR3 sequence (DNA): TGCGCCAGCAGCTCCAAGACCCATGAAGAAACAGATACGCAGTATTTT. It yields the protein CASSSKTHEETDTQYF.

The chain couples TRBV5-1 to TRBJ2-3; possibly TRBD2 for D (5 bases). Trimming took 0 bases from V and 3 from J, leaving 11 bases between them. Germline assignment: CDR1 SGHRS and CDR2 YFSETQ. The CDR3 is 15 amino acids. The CDR3 bases are TGCGCCAGCAGCTTGGGTCGCGGCGGGACAGATACGCAGTATTTT. This encodes CASSLGRGGTDTQYF.

This clone occurred once. The rearrangement joins TRBV7-6 to TRBJ2-7; D is unclear. Germline V gives CDR1 SGHVS, CDR2 FNYEAQ. Trimming cost V 5 bases and J 6 bases, with 11 bases left between them. CDR3 length equals 12 residues. DNA of the CDR3: TGTGCCAGCAGCCCTCTTGGTCCCGAGCAGTACTTC. It yields the protein CASSPLGPEQYF.

This clone was seen a single time. The chain combines TRBV5-1 with TRBJ1-3; the D is unclear. CDR3 length: 14 amino acids. Germline V gene data show CDR1 as SGHRS and CDR2 as YFSETQ. The V end lost 4 bases, the J end lost 2 bases, and 10 bases lay between the germline ends. In DNA form, the CDR3 reads TGCGCCAGCAGCCCCGCCCGTACTGGAAACACCATATATTTT. It translates to CASSPARTGNTIYF.

The chain employs TRBV19 and TRBJ2-2; no definite D call. Deletions cut 4 bases from V and 8 bases from J, with 14 bases between. CDR3 size: 14 residues. CDR1 and CDR2 from the germline V gene are LNHDA and SQIVND (reference sequence). CDR3: CASSTAGVTGELFF. In nucleotides, the CDR3 is TGTGCCAGTAGTACCGCAGGTGTAACAGGGGAGCTGTTTTTT.

The CDR3 loop reads CASSVGLAADTQYF. As DNA, the CDR3 is TGTGCCAGCAGTGTAGGACTAGCGGCCGATACGCAGTATTTT. The chain couples TRBV6-4 to TRBJ2-3, with 10 bases identical to TRBD2. V shed 4 bases, J shed 6 bases, and the junction held 4 bases outside the gene matches. This CDR3 contains 14 residues. Germline V CDR1 and CDR2: MRHNA, SNTAGT.

This clone was picked up one time. The V call is TRBV4-1, the J call TRBJ2-3; 9 nucleotides align to TRBD2. J gave up 5 bases and V 8 bases, and 11 bases lay outside the gene matches. Germline CDR1 MGHRA, CDR2 YSYEKL. CDR3 length equals 15 residues. In nucleotides, the CDR3 is TGCGCCAGCCAGAGGCTAGCGGGATTGGTAGATACGCAGTATTTT. Protein product: CASQRLAGLVDTQYF.

The chain carries TRBV5-8 and TRBJ2-3; D may correspond to TRBD1 or TRBD2 (5 bases each). The CDR3 extends over 14 amino acids. Germline lookup yields CDR1 SGHTS and CDR2 YDEGEE. Trimming shortened V by 3 bases and J by 5 bases, and 13 bases separated the two germline ends. The CDR3 protein is CASSSRGPGDTQYF. The CDR3 DNA reads as TGTGCCAGCAGCTCCCGGGGACCCGGAGATACGCAGTATTTT.

The rearrangement joins TRBV5-1 to TRBJ2-2; 10 nucleotides align to TRBD1. Germline assignment: CDR1 SGHRS and CDR2 YFSETQ. The CDR3 contains 16 residues. J was trimmed by 0 bases and V by 4 bases; bases with no gene match: 3. CDR3 amino acids: CASSHGQGANTGELFF. Here the CDR3 DNA reads TGCGCCAGCAGCCACGGACAGGGGGCGAACACCGGGGAGCTGTTTTTT. Variable domain in full (rest from reference TRBV5-1 and TRBJ2-2): KAGVTQTPRYLIKTRGQQVTLSCSPISGHRSVSWYQQTPGQGLQFLFEYFSETQRNKGNFPGRFSGRQFSNSRSEMNVSTLELGDSALYLCASSHGQGANTGELFFGEGSRLTVL.

The J gene is TRBJ1-4, the V gene TRBV7-9, with D perhaps TRBD1 (6 bases). The CDR3 spans 17 residues. Germline CDR1 and CDR2: SEHNR and FQNEAQ (reference sequence). Trimming removed 8 bases at V and 4 bases at J, with 23 bases between. The CDR3 DNA reads TGTGCCAGCGCAAAAGGGGGTAGGACAGACCGTAATGAAAAACTGTTTTTT. Translating gives CASAKGGRTDRNEKLFF.

This rearrangement joins TRBV28 to TRBJ2-5; D gene uncertain. Near its end, the DNA agrees better with TRBJ2-7, so the J call may be wrong. The germline V gene has CDR1 MDHEN and CDR2 SYDVKM. The CDR3 is 13 amino acids. The CDR3 sequence: CASSLWGRDEQYF. The CDR3 DNA reads as TGTGCCAGCAGTTTATGGGGCCGGGACGAGCAGTACTTC.

The CDR3 sequence is CASSPLTGLMAEAFF. CDR3 nucleotide sequence: TGTGCCAGTAGTCCTCTGACAGGGTTAATGGCTGAAGCTTTCTTT. V and J are TRBV19 and TRBJ1-1; the match to TRBD1 covers 7 bases. V dropped 5 bases and J dropped 6; count of bases not matched to a gene: 12. Germline-derived CDR1 and CDR2 are LNHDA and SQIVND (reference sequence). The CDR3 length is 15 residues.

The sample holds one count of this clone. This chain uses TRBV28 with TRBJ1-3; D is perhaps TRBD1 (5 bases). V lost 6 bases, J lost 1 base, and 10 bases lay in between. CDR1 and CDR2 (germline): MDHEN, SYDVKM. This CDR3 has 14 amino acids. This chain's CDR3 is CASRRGGSGNTIYF. The CDR3 bases are TGTGCCAGCAGGAGGGGAGGGTCTGGAAACACCATATATTTT.